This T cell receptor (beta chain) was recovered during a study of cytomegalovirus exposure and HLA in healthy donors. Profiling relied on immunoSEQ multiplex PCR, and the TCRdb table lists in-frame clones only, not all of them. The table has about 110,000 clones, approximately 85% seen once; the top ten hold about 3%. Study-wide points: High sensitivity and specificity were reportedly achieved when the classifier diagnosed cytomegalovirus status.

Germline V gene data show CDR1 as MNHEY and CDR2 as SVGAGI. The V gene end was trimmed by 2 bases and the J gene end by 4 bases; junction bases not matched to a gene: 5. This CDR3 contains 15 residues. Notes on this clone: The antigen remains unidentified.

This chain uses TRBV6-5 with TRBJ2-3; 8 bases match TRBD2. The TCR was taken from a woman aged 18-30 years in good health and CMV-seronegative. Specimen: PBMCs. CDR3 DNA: TGTGCCAGCAGTTACGGAGCGGGGGTTGCAGATACGCAGTATTTT. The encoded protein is CASSYGAGVADTQYF.